This TCR beta chain was profiled in a study of cytomegalovirus exposure and HLA in healthy donors. In the study overall: Earlier results showed approximately 120 million unique TCR beta sequences derived from roughly 190 million T cells. Broader study findings: In a later analysis, parvovirus B19, influenza, CMV and Epstein-Barr virus appeared linked to several top co-occurrence clusters. A list of 150 or so TCR beta chains associated with cytomegalovirus was given.

PCR primers comprised 60 Vbeta and 13 Jbeta primers. This table comes from immunoSEQ multiplex PCR, and its TCRdb copy is limited to in-frame clones, with some not included. In total, the table holds 130,000 or so clones. On this clone itself: The target antigen is unknown.

Trimming took off 1 base at V and 8 bases at J, with 10 bases between the two ends. In germline, CDR1 is SGHDT, CDR2 YYEEEE. The CDR3 covers 13 residues. Source material: PBMCs. V usage is TRBV5-6 and J usage is TRBJ2-4, with D perhaps TRBD1 (6 bases). The TCR comes from a woman aged 18-29 years in good health and CMV-seronegative. CDR3 sequence (DNA): TGTGCCAGCAGCTTGACAGGGTGGGACATTCAGTACTTC. Translated, it gives CASSLTGWDIQYF.